These T cell receptor beta chains were read from a single sample in a study of CD8 T cells in ankylosing spondylitis. TCRdb re-analysed the 5' RACE reads in MiXCR, keeping a single row per CDR3 protein. Counted here are about 130,000 distinct CDR3 sequences, 6% to 8% occurring once; the ten biggest clones make up around 11%. Sequencing was done on a sample of blood, either unsorted or a sorted T cell fraction (not recorded which). These receptors were obtained from a female donor with ankylosing spondylitis or in good health (not recorded which). CDR3s include the opening cysteine and the closing phenylalanine or tryptophan. The order of the fields is D gene, J gene, V gene, clone size, CDR3 protein, CDR3 DNA. A D gene is named only where the DNA matches it firmly. Some rows have no size entry. The others give once, few or many, or a class for an expanded clone.

D gene: -; J gene: TRBJ1-2; V gene: TRBV4-1; clone size: many; CDR3 protein: CASSLLSGDENTF; CDR3 DNA: TGCGCCAGCAGCTTACTATCCGGGGATGAGAACACCTTC
D gene: TRBD1; J gene: TRBJ2-7; V gene: TRBV7-9; clone size: few; CDR3 protein: CATGQDLSYEQYF; CDR3 DNA: TGTGCCACCGGACAGGATCTCTCCTACGAGCAGTACTTC
D gene: -; J gene: TRBJ2-2; V gene: TRBV24-1; clone size: many; CDR3 protein: CATSEERGAGELFF; CDR3 DNA: TGTGCCACCAGTGAAGAGAGGGGCGCCGGGGAGCTGTTTTTT
D gene: -; J gene: TRBJ1-2; V gene: TRBV9; clone size: many; CDR3 protein: CASSPRGPANYGYTF; CDR3 DNA: TGTGCCAGCAGCCCCCGAGGACCCGCTAACTATGGCTACACCTTC
D gene: -; J gene: TRBJ1-2; V gene: TRBV14; clone size: many; CDR3 protein: CASSQAGGYTF; CDR3 DNA: TGTGCCAGCAGCCAAGCCGGTGGCTACACCTTC
D gene: TRBD1; J gene: TRBJ2-7; V gene: TRBV4-3; clone size: many; CDR3 protein: CASSQDPGQGYEQYF; CDR3 DNA: TGCGCCAGCAGCCAAGATCCCGGACAGGGCTACGAGCAGTACTTC
D gene: TRBD2; J gene: TRBJ2-5; V gene: TRBV10-2; clone size: many; CDR3 protein: CASSEGLAGGPQETQYF; CDR3 DNA: TGCGCCAGCAGTGAAGGTCTAGCGGGGGGACCCCAAGAGACCCAGTACTTC
D gene: -; J gene: TRBJ2-2; V gene: TRBV20-1; clone size: -; CDR3 protein: CCARDGETLGTGELFF; CDR3 DNA: TGCTGTGCTAGAGACGGGGAGACGTTGGGGACCGGGGAGCTGTTTTTT
D gene: TRBD1; J gene: TRBJ2-5; V gene: TRBV5-1; clone size: many; CDR3 protein: CASSFGERTGPYQETQYF; CDR3 DNA: TGCGCCAGCAGCTTTGGTGAGCGGACAGGGCCCTACCAAGAGACCCAGTACTTC
D gene: -; J gene: TRBJ2-7; V gene: TRBV5-1; clone size: many; CDR3 protein: CASSLGPSSYEQYF; CDR3 DNA: TGCGCCAGCAGCTTGGGTCCAAGCTCCTACGAGCAGTACTTC
D gene: TRBD1; J gene: TRBJ1-1; V gene: TRBV5-1; clone size: many; CDR3 protein: CASSLGVDRVVAEAFF; CDR3 DNA: TGCGCCAGCAGCTTGGGAGTCGACAGGGTCGTTGCTGAAGCTTTCTTT
D gene: -; J gene: TRBJ2-1; V gene: TRBV25-1; clone size: many; CDR3 protein: CASSENEGNEQFF; CDR3 DNA: TGTGCCAGCAGTGAAAATGAAGGGAATGAGCAGTTCTTC
D gene: -; J gene: TRBJ1-6; V gene: TRBV5-1; clone size: many; CDR3 protein: CASSLEQAYNSPLHF; CDR3 DNA: TGCGCCAGCAGCTTGGAACAGGCTTATAATTCACCCCTCCACTTT
D gene: -; J gene: TRBJ2-2; V gene: TRBV5-1; clone size: many; CDR3 protein: CASSRGKNTGELFF; CDR3 DNA: TGCGCCAGCAGCCGGGGAAAGAACACCGGGGAGCTGTTTTTT
D gene: -; J gene: TRBJ1-6; V gene: TRBV7-3; clone size: many; CDR3 protein: CASSLTGGLLNSPLHF; CDR3 DNA: TGTGCCAGCAGCTTAACAGGGGGTCTACTAAATTCACCCCTCCACTTT
D gene: -; J gene: TRBJ1-4; V gene: TRBV20-1; clone size: many; CDR3 protein: CSARLGFTTNEKLFF; CDR3 DNA: TGCAGTGCTAGACTCGGGTTTACAACTAATGAAAAACTGTTTTTT
D gene: -; J gene: TRBJ1-1; V gene: TRBV20-1; clone size: many; CDR3 protein: CSARDYGRRGTEAFF; CDR3 DNA: TGCAGTGCTAGAGATTATGGCCGGCGGGGCACTGAAGCTTTCTTT
D gene: TRBD1; J gene: TRBJ2-3; V gene: TRBV7-2; clone size: -; CDR3 protein: CASSLSTDSGGTQYF; CDR3 DNA: TGTGCCAGCAGCCTCTCCACGGACTCAGGGGGTACGCAGTATTTT
D gene: TRBD2; J gene: TRBJ2-1; V gene: TRBV4-1; clone size: many; CDR3 protein: CASSQPSRLAGKKNEQFF; CDR3 DNA: TGCGCCAGCAGCCAACCCTCACGACTAGCGGGAAAAAAAAATGAGCAGTTCTTC
D gene: -; J gene: TRBJ2-3; V gene: TRBV12-3/TRBV12-4; clone size: many; CDR3 protein: CASSPPPQTDTQYF; CDR3 DNA: TGTGCCAGCAGTCCGCCCCCCCAGACAGATACGCAGTATTTT
D gene: TRBD1; J gene: TRBJ1-1; V gene: TRBV14; clone size: many; CDR3 protein: CASSEAGTGLSTEAFF; CDR3 DNA: TGTGCCAGCAGCGAAGCCGGGACAGGGCTTTCGACTGAAGCTTTCTTT
D gene: TRBD1; J gene: TRBJ1-1; V gene: TRBV29-1; clone size: many; CDR3 protein: CSVENYRGLQGTEAFF; CDR3 DNA: TGCAGCGTCGAGAACTACAGGGGGCTTCAGGGCACTGAAGCTTTCTTT
D gene: -; J gene: TRBJ1-1; V gene: TRBV6-5; clone size: many; CDR3 protein: CASSYQRGTEAFF; CDR3 DNA: TGTGCCAGCAGTTACCAGAGGGGCACTGAAGCTTTCTTT
D gene: -; J gene: TRBJ2-3; V gene: TRBV20-1; clone size: many; CDR3 protein: CSARVDPTDTQYF; CDR3 DNA: TGCAGTGCTAGAGTGGACCCCACAGATACGCAGTATTTT
D gene: -; J gene: TRBJ2-3; V gene: TRBV5-1; clone size: few; CDR3 protein: CASSLERGGGGTQYF; CDR3 DNA: TGCGCCAGCAGCTTGGAACGCGGGGGCGGTGGTACGCAGTATTTT
D gene: -; J gene: TRBJ2-7; V gene: TRBV9; clone size: many; CDR3 protein: CASSANRDSYEQYF; CDR3 DNA: TGTGCCAGCAGCGCAAACAGGGACTCCTACGAGCAGTACTTC
D gene: -; J gene: TRBJ2-5; V gene: TRBV24-1; clone size: many; CDR3 protein: CATSDSGAVETQYF; CDR3 DNA: TGTGCCACCAGTGACTCCGGGGCCGTAGAGACCCAGTACTTC
D gene: -; J gene: TRBJ1-5; V gene: TRBV6-6; clone size: many; CDR3 protein: CASSQGVDPQHF; CDR3 DNA: TGTGCCAGCAGTCAAGGGGTCGATCCCCAGCATTTT
D gene: -; J gene: TRBJ1-2; V gene: TRBV11-2; clone size: many; CDR3 protein: CASSLGGTSYGYTF; CDR3 DNA: TGTGCCAGCAGCTTAGGCGGGACAAGCTATGGCTACACCTTC
D gene: TRBD1; J gene: TRBJ1-2; V gene: TRBV6-1; clone size: many; CDR3 protein: CASRLRGPGQGGYGYTF; CDR3 DNA: TGTGCCAGCAGGCTAAGGGGCCCCGGACAGGGCGGCTATGGCTACACCTTC
D gene: -; J gene: TRBJ2-7; V gene: TRBV11-2; clone size: many; CDR3 protein: CASSLRVGEQYF; CDR3 DNA: TGTGCCAGCAGCTTACGTGTGGGCGAGCAGTACTTC
D gene: -; J gene: TRBJ2-7; V gene: TRBV4-3; clone size: many; CDR3 protein: CASSQDGGPFWLPYEQYF; CDR3 DNA: TGCGCCAGCAGCCAAGATGGGGGGCCTTTTTGGCTTCCCTACGAGCAGTACTTC
D gene: -; J gene: TRBJ2-1; V gene: TRBV21-1; clone size: few; CDR3 protein: CASSKKGTYGYNEQFF; CDR3 DNA: TGTGCCAGCAGCAAAAAGGGGACCTATGGCTACAATGAGCAGTTCTTC
D gene: TRBD2; J gene: TRBJ2-3; V gene: TRBV15; clone size: many; CDR3 protein: CATSRALSRGGRNSDTQYF; CDR3 DNA: TGTGCCACCAGCAGAGCCTTGAGTCGCGGGGGAAGGAATTCAGATACGCAGTATTTT
D gene: -; J gene: TRBJ2-7; V gene: TRBV20-1; clone size: many; CDR3 protein: CSARFRSDQQYF; CDR3 DNA: TGCAGTGCTCGCTTTCGGTCAGACCAGCAGTACTTC
D gene: -; J gene: TRBJ2-3; V gene: TRBV5-5; clone size: many; CDR3 protein: CASSLDSLLADTQYF; CDR3 DNA: TGTGCCAGCAGCTTGGACAGTCTCCTGGCAGATACGCAGTATTTT
D gene: TRBD1; J gene: TRBJ1-2; V gene: TRBV7-9; clone size: -; CDR3 protein: CASSFTRTGSYGYTF; CDR3 DNA: TGTGCCAGCAGCTTTACCCGGACAGGATCTTATGGCTACACCTTC
D gene: -; J gene: TRBJ2-1; V gene: TRBV30; clone size: few; CDR3 protein: CAWSRDRMNEQFF; CDR3 DNA: TGTGCCTGGAGTCGGGACCGCATGAATGAGCAGTTCTTC
D gene: -; J gene: TRBJ2-1; V gene: TRBV4-2; clone size: many; CDR3 protein: CASSPVGTDRELFF; CDR3 DNA: TGTGCCAGCAGCCCCGTGGGGACTGACCGGGAGTTATTCTTC
D gene: -; J gene: TRBJ1-1; V gene: TRBV20-1; clone size: many; CDR3 protein: CSARGVINEAFF; CDR3 DNA: TGCAGTGCTAGAGGGGTTATCAATGAAGCTTTCTTT
D gene: TRBD1; J gene: TRBJ1-1; V gene: TRBV12-3/TRBV12-4; clone size: many; CDR3 protein: CASNWGQGGSEAFF; CDR3 DNA: TGTGCCAGCAATTGGGGACAGGGGGGATCTGAAGCTTTCTTT
D gene: -; J gene: TRBJ2-1; V gene: TRBV9; clone size: -; CDR3 protein: CASSAHGTGTAIVF; CDR3 DNA: TGTGCCAGCAGCGCACACGGGACCGGGACCGCCATCGTCTTC
D gene: TRBD1; J gene: TRBJ1-6; V gene: TRBV5-1; clone size: many; CDR3 protein: CASSPTGDSNSPLHF; CDR3 DNA: TGCGCCAGCAGCCCCACAGGGGACAGTAATTCACCCCTCCACTTT
D gene: -; J gene: TRBJ1-1; V gene: TRBV6-2/TRBV6-3; clone size: many; CDR3 protein: CASRAEGNTEAFF; CDR3 DNA: TGTGCCAGCCGGGCCGAGGGAAACACTGAAGCTTTCTTT
D gene: -; J gene: TRBJ2-1; V gene: TRBV3-1; clone size: many; CDR3 protein: CASSLFAGPGSSYNEQFF; CDR3 DNA: TGTGCCAGCAGCCTCTTCGCGGGGCCGGGAAGCTCCTACAATGAGCAGTTCTTC
D gene: -; J gene: TRBJ2-7; V gene: TRBV12-3/TRBV12-4; clone size: many; CDR3 protein: CASTGRMDTDEQYF; CDR3 DNA: TGTGCCAGCACCGGACGGATGGACACCGACGAGCAGTACTTC
D gene: -; J gene: TRBJ2-1; V gene: TRBV4-1; clone size: many; CDR3 protein: CASSQVLGNEQFF; CDR3 DNA: TGCGCCAGCAGCCAAGTCCTCGGGAATGAGCAGTTCTTC
D gene: -; J gene: TRBJ1-3; V gene: TRBV25-1; clone size: many; CDR3 protein: CASTAGGTGNTIYF; CDR3 DNA: TGTGCCAGCACTGCGGGGGGAACTGGAAACACCATATATTTT
D gene: -; J gene: TRBJ2-7; V gene: TRBV15; clone size: many; CDR3 protein: CATSRHGLNYEQYF; CDR3 DNA: TGTGCCACCAGCCGACATGGACTGAACTACGAGCAGTACTTC
D gene: -; J gene: TRBJ1-1; V gene: TRBV4-3; clone size: many; CDR3 protein: CASSQESWGTEAFF; CDR3 DNA: TGCGCCAGCAGCCAAGAGAGTTGGGGCACTGAAGCTTTCTTT
D gene: -; J gene: TRBJ1-2; V gene: TRBV19; clone size: -; CDR3 protein: CASSERRGYGYTF; CDR3 DNA: TGTGCCAGTAGTGAGCGGAGAGGCTATGGCTACACCTTC
D gene: -; J gene: TRBJ1-4; V gene: TRBV20-1; clone size: few; CDR3 protein: CSCAAEKLFF; CDR3 DNA: TGCAGCTGCGCCGCTGAAAAACTGTTTTTT
D gene: TRBD2; J gene: TRBJ2-3; V gene: TRBV4-1; clone size: many; CDR3 protein: CASSRTSDPQQYF; CDR3 DNA: TGCGCCAGCAGCAGGACTAGCGATCCCCAGCAGTATTTT
D gene: -; J gene: TRBJ1-5; V gene: TRBV13; clone size: many; CDR3 protein: CASSFPTGKKPQHF; CDR3 DNA: TGTGCCAGCAGCTTCCCAACAGGGAAAAAGCCCCAGCATTTT
D gene: -; J gene: TRBJ2-5; V gene: TRBV6-5; clone size: -; CDR3 protein: CASSYSTVYQETQYF; CDR3 DNA: TGTGCCAGCAGTTACTCGACTGTTTACCAAGAGACCCAGTACTTC